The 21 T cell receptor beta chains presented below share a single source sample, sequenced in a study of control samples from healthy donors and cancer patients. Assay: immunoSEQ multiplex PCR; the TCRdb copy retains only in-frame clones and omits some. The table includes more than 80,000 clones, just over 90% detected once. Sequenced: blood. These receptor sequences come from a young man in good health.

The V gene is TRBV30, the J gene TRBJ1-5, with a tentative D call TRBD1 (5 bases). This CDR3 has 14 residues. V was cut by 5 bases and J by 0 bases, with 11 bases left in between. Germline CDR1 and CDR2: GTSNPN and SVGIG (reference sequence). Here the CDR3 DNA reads TGTGCCTGGGGGGGATACGATAGCAATCAGCCCCAGCATTTT. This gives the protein CAWGGYDSNQPQHF.

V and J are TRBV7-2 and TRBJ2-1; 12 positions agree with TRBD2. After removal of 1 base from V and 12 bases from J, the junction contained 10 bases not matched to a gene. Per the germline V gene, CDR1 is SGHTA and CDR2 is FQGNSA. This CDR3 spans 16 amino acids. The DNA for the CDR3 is TGTGCCAGCAGCTTAGATCTAGCGGGAGGGGGCCCGGGGCAGTTCTTC. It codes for CASSLDLAGGGPGQFF.

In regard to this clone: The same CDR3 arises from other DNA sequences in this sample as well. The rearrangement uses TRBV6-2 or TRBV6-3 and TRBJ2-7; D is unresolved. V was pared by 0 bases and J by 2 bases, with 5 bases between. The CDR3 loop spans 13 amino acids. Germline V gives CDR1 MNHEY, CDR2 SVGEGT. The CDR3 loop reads CASSYSGAYEQYF. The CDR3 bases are TGTGCCAGCAGTTACTCGGGTGCCTACGAGCAGTACTTC.

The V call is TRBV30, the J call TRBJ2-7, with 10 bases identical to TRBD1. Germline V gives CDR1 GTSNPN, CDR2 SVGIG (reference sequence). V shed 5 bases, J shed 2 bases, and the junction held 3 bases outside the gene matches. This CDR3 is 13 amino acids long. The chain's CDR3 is CAWSTGGAYEQYF. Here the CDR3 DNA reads TGTGCCTGGTCGACAGGGGGCGCCTACGAGCAGTACTTC.

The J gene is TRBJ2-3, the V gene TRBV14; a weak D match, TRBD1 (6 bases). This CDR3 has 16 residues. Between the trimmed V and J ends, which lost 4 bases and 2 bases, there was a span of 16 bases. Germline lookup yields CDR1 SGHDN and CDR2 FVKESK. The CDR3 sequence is CASSPGQGRDTDTQYF. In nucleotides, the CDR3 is TGTGCCAGCAGCCCCGGTCAGGGGCGCGACACAGATACGCAGTATTTT.

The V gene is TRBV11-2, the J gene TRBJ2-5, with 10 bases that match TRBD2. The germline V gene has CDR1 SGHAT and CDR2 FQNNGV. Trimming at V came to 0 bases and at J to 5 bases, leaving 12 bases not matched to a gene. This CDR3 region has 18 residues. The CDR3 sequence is CASSLDSLAGAGGETQYF. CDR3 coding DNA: TGTGCCAGCAGCTTAGACTCCCTAGCGGGGGCAGGCGGGGAGACCCAGTACTTC.

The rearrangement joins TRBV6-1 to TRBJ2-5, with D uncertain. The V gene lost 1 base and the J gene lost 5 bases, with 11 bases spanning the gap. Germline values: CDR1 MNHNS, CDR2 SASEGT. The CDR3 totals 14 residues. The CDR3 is CASSEDEFTETQYF. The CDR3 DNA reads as TGTGCCAGCAGTGAAGATGAGTTCACGGAGACCCAGTACTTC.

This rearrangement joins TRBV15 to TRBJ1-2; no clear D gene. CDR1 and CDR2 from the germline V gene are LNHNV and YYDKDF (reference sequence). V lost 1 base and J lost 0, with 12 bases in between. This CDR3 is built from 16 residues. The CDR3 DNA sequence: TGTGCCACCAGCAGAGGCCCGACTGGAGCTAACTATGGCTACACCTTC. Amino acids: CATSRGPTGANYGYTF.

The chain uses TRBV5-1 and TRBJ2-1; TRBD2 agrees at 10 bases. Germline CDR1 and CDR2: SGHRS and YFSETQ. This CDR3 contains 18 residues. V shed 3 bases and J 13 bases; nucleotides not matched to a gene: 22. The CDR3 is CASSSTSKPGLAVAKQFF. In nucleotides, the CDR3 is TGCGCCAGCAGCTCCACATCTAAACCCGGACTAGCGGTCGCAAAACAGTTCTTC. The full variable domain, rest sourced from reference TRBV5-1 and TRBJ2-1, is KAGVTQTPRYLIKTRGQQVTLSCSPISGHRSVSWYQQTPGQGLQFLFEYFSETQRNKGNFPGRFSGRQFSNSRSEMNVSTLELGDSALYLCASSSTSKPGLAVAKQFFGPGTRLTVL.

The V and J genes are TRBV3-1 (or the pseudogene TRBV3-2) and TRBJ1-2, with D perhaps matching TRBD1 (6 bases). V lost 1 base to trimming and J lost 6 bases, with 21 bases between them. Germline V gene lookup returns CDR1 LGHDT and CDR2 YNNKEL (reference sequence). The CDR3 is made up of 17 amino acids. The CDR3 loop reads CASSQVGGLGAHNGYTF. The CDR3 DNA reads TGTGCCAGCAGCCAAGTTGGGGGCTTGGGGGCGCATAATGGCTACACCTTC.

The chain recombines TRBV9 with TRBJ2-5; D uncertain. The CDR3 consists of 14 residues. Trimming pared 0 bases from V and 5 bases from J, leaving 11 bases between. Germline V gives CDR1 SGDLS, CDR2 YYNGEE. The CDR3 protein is CASSVDWARETQYF. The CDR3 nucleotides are TGTGCCAGCAGCGTAGACTGGGCCCGGGAGACCCAGTACTTC.

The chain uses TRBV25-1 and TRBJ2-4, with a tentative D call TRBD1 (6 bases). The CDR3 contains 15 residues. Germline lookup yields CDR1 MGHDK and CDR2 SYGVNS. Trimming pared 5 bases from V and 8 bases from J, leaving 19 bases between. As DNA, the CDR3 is TGTGCCAGCAGTCAACCCGATCCAGGGGTGGACATTCAGTACTTC. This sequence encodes CASSQPDPGVDIQYF.

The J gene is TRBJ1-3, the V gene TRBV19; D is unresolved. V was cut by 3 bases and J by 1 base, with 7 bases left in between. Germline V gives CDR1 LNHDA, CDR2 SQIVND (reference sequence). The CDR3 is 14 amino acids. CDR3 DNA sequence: TGTGCCAGTAGTATGGGCCGGTCTGGAAACACCATATATTTT. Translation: CASSMGRSGNTIYF.

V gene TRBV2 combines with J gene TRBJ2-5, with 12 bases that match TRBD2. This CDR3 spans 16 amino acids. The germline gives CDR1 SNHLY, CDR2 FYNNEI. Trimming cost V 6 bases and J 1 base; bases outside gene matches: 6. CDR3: CASRLGLAGSQETQYF. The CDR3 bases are TGTGCCAGCAGGTTGGGACTAGCGGGTAGCCAAGAGACCCAGTACTTC.

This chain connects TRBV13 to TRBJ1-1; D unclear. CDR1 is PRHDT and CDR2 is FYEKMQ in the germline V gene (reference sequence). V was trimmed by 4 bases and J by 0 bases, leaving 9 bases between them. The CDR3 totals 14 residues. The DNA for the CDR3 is TGTGCCAGCAGCTCCCCGGGAGTGAACACTGAAGCTTTCTTT. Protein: CASSSPGVNTEAFF.

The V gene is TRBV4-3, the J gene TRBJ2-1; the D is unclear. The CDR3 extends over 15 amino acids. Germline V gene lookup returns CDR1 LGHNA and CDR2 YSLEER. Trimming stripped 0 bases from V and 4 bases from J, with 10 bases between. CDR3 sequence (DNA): TGCGCCAGCAGCCAAGACTATGGTGATTACAATGAGCAGTTCTTC. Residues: CASSQDYGDYNEQFF.

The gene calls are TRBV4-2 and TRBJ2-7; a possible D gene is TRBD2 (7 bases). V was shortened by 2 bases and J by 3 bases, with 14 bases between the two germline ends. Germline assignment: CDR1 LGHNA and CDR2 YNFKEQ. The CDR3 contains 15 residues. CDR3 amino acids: CASSQQGGGIYEQYF. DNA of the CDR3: TGTGCCAGCAGCCAACAAGGGGGGGGGATCTACGAGCAGTACTTC.

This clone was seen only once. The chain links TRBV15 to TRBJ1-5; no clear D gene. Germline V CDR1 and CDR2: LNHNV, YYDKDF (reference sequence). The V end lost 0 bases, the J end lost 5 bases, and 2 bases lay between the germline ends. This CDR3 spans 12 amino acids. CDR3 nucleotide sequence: TGTGCCACCAGCAGAGATCATCAGCCCCAGCATTTT. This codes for CATSRDHQPQHF.

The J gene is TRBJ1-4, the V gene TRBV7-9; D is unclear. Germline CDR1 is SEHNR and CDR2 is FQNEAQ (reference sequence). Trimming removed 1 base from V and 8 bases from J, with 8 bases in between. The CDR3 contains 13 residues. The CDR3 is CASSLEDGEKLFF. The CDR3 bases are TGTGCCAGCAGCTTAGAAGACGGAGAAAAACTGTTTTTT.

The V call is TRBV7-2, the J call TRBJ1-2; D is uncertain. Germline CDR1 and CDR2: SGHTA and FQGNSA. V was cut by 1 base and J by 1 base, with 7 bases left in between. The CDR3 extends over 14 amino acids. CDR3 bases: TGTGCCAGCAGCTTAGAAGGCAGTAACTATGGCTACACCTTC. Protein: CASSLEGSNYGYTF.

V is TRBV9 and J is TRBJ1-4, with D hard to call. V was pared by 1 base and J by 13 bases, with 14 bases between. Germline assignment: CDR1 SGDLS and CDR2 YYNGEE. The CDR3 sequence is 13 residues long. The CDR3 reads CASSVQEGSGLFF. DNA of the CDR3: TGTGCCAGCAGCGTACAGGAGGGCTCGGGACTGTTTTTT.